A single TCR beta chain is shown here with its context. Antigen: not known. This CDR3 is 15 amino acids long. In germline, CDR1 is LGHNA, CDR2 YSLEER. With V trimmed by 2 bases and J by 6 bases, 5 bases remained unmatched. This sample's time point: week 47, end of study. In the vaccine, a single dose held 300 ug of the mutant IDH1 20-mer peptide, along with topical imiquimod. Eight vaccine injections were given to patients in weeks 1, 3, 5, 7, 11, 15, 19 and 23. This sample stems from a study of a mutant IDH1 vaccine in newly diagnosed glioma. TCRdb keeps only in-frame clones here, not all; method: immunoSEQ multiplex PCR. This table holds fewer than 95,000 clones, 75% to 85% found once.

This TCR was sampled from a man aged 35-49 years with glioma. The sample in question was PBMCs, obtained from a glioma patient whose treatment included an IDH1 peptide vaccine. The chain links TRBV4-3 to TRBJ2-3; 10 positions match TRBD2. CDR3 loop: CASSQNSGRLDTQYF. CDR3 nucleotide sequence: TGCGCCAGCAGCCAAAATAGCGGGAGGCTTGATACGCAGTATTTT.